The 26 T cell receptor beta chains given below trace back to one sample, sequenced in a study of identical twins. TCRdb re-analysed the 5' RACE reads in MiXCR, keeping a single row per CDR3 protein. The table records around 450,000 distinct CDR3 sequences, 11% to 15% of them present only once. This same sample was also part of a study on yellow fever vaccine responses in identical twins.

Sequencing was performed on CD4+ T cells sorted from blood. These receptors were collected from a woman younger than 30 in good health.

As regards this clonotype: Just one base apart from a much larger clone, this may be a read error. The rearrangement uses TRBV4-2 and TRBJ2-1; D is ambiguous. CDR3 length: 14 residues. The germline CDR1 and CDR2 sequences are LGHNA and YNFKEQ. Trimming took off 5 bases at V and 7 bases at J, with 15 bases between the two ends. CDR3 DNA sequence: TGTGCCAGCAGCGCTGGGCTTTATAGGAATGAGCAGTTCTTC. Translation: CASSAGLYRNEQFF.

This clonotype was counted a few times. The chain links TRBV5-1 to TRBJ1-4; the D is unclear. Looked up from germline, CDR1 is SGHRS and CDR2 is YFSETQ. The ends were cut back, 4 bases at V and 0 bases at J, with 4 bases in the middle. The CDR3 has 13 amino acids. The CDR3 DNA reads as TGCGCCAGCAGCGAAGCAACTAATGAAAAACTGTTTTTT. Its protein product is CASSEATNEKLFF.

This clonotype was found many times. As DNA, the CDR3 is TGTGCCATCAGTGAACAAACTAGCGGGAGACTCTCCTACAATGAGCAGTTCTTC. This codes for CAISEQTSGRLSYNEQFF. The chain uses TRBV10-3 and TRBJ2-1; 11 nucleotides agree with TRBD2. The CDR3 totals 18 residues. The V gene end was trimmed by 3 bases and the J gene end by 0 bases; junction bases not matched to a gene: 7. Germline CDR1 ENHRY, CDR2 SYGVKD.

This clonotype turned up a few times. The chain has TRBV4-3 and TRBJ1-2; possibly TRBD1 for D (6 bases). The CDR3 spans 16 residues. The ends were cut back, 0 bases at V and 5 bases at J, with 16 bases in the middle. Germline assignment: CDR1 LGHNA and CDR2 YSLEER. CDR3 sequence: CASSQDRGWDTYGYTF. The CDR3 DNA reads as TGCGCCAGCAGCCAAGATCGGGGATGGGACACTTATGGCTACACCTTC.

The chain combines TRBV27 with TRBJ2-1, with 7 bases fitting TRBD2. Germline trimming cut 4 bases from V and 1 base from J; bases unmatched to any gene: 1. Germline assignment: CDR1 MNHEY and CDR2 SMNVEV (reference sequence). CDR3 size: 14 residues. The CDR3 sequence: CASSWGGSYNEQFF. The CDR3 DNA is TGTGCCAGCAGTTGGGGGGGGTCCTACAATGAGCAGTTCTTC.

V and J are TRBV11-2 and TRBJ2-3; no clear D gene. This CDR3 has 15 residues. Trimming pared 5 bases from V and 3 bases from J, leaving 15 bases between. The germline gives CDR1 SGHAT, CDR2 FQNNGV. The CDR3 here is CASSLGILSTDTQYF. DNA for the CDR3: TGTGCCAGCAGCCTAGGGATCCTCTCGACAGATACGCAGTATTTT.

There are a few counts of this clonotype. The gene calls are TRBV6-1 and TRBJ2-3; 7 bases line up with TRBD1. Germline CDR1 is MNHNS and CDR2 is SASEGT. This CDR3 has 15 residues. Losses at the gene ends were 8 bases for V and 2 bases for J; bases not matched to a gene: 10. Here the CDR3 DNA reads TGTGCCAGCCACTCGGGACAGCTGACCACAGATACGCAGTATTTT. Translated: CASHSGQLTTDTQYF.

The gene calls are TRBV6-2 or TRBV6-3 and TRBJ1-1, with D hard to call. Per the germline V gene, CDR1 is MNHEY and CDR2 is SVGEGT. V lost 6 bases and J lost 0, with 11 bases in between. CDR3 length: 14 amino acids. The CDR3 DNA sequence: TGTGCCAGCAGAGAAACATACATGAACACTGAAGCTTTCTTT. Its protein product is CASRETYMNTEAFF.

At least ten counts were recorded for this clonotype. The gene calls are TRBV27 and TRBJ2-3; TRBD2 aligns across 8 bases. The CDR3 is 16 residues long. Per the germline V gene, CDR1 is MNHEY and CDR2 is SMNVEV (reference sequence). Germline trimming cut 1 base from V and 4 bases from J; bases unmatched to any gene: 7. In nucleotides, the CDR3 is TGTGCCAGCAGTTTATACGGGGGGGCCGGGGCAGATACGCAGTATTTT. Translating it yields CASSLYGGAGADTQYF.

Here the CDR3 DNA reads TGTGCCAGCAGTTTACGTCGGGCGGTTGGGAAGACCCAGTACTTC. This gives the protein CASSLRRAVGKTQYF. This chain links TRBV28 with TRBJ2-5; D gene unclear. The CDR3 extends over 15 amino acids. Germline CDR1 MDHEN, CDR2 SYDVKM. V lost 2 bases and J lost 6, with 16 bases in between.

V is TRBV20-1 and J is TRBJ2-1; unclear D gene. This CDR3 comprises 15 residues. V was pared by 0 bases and J by 1 base, with 10 bases between. Looked up from germline, CDR1 is DFQATT and CDR2 is SNEGSKA (reference sequence). The CDR3: CSARDLGRSYNEQFF. Written as DNA, the CDR3 is TGCAGTGCTAGAGATCTTGGCCGTTCCTACAATGAGCAGTTCTTC.

The V gene is TRBV6-5, the J gene TRBJ1-1, with a tentative D call TRBD1 (6 bases). The CDR3 consists of 13 residues. Per the germline V gene, CDR1 is MNHEY and CDR2 is SVGAGI. V was clipped by 2 bases and J by 3 bases, with 7 bases between them. Here the CDR3 reads CASSYPGDTEAFF. CDR3 coding DNA: TGTGCCAGCAGTTACCCAGGGGACACTGAAGCTTTCTTT.

The rearrangement joins TRBV5-6 to TRBJ2-5; tentatively, D is TRBD2 (5 bases). CDR1 is SGHDT, CDR2 YYEEEE, per germline. This CDR3 is built from 13 residues. V dropped 2 bases and J dropped 9 bases, with 14 bases sitting between them. The DNA for the CDR3 is TGTGCCAGCAGCTTCACAGCCTTGGAGGCCCAGTACTTC. Translation gives CASSFTALEAQYF.

The V and J genes are TRBV12-3 or TRBV12-4 and TRBJ1-5; D is unresolved. This CDR3 is built from 15 residues. V was pared by 4 bases and J by 2 bases, with 12 bases between. The CDR3 protein is CASSSGNPGNQPQHF. CDR3 nucleotides: TGTGCCAGCAGTTCGGGCAACCCGGGCAATCAGCCCCAGCATTTT.

This clonotype was counted a few times. The chain links TRBV20-1 to TRBJ2-5; D not resolved. The CDR3 length is 12 residues. The V end lost 3 bases, the J end lost 5 bases, and 10 bases lay between the germline ends. Germline lookup yields CDR1 DFQATT and CDR2 SNEGSKA (reference sequence). CDR3 bases: TGCAGTGCTAGCCTCAGCCTCGAGACCCAGTACTTC. The encoded protein is CSASLSLETQYF.

This chain links TRBV5-1 with TRBJ2-5; D is uncertain. CDR1 and CDR2 from the germline V gene are SGHRS and YFSETQ. CDR3 size: 13 residues. With 5 bases removed from V and 1 base from J, the gap between germline ends came to 9 bases. The CDR3: CASRSRSQETQYF. The CDR3 DNA is TGCGCCAGCAGGTCGAGGTCCCAAGAGACCCAGTACTTC. Full variable domain (missing parts from reference TRBV5-1 and TRBJ2-5): KAGVTQTPRYLIKTRGQQVTLSCSPISGHRSVSWYQQTPGQGLQFLFEYFSETQRNKGNFPGRFSGRQFSNSRSEMNVSTLELGDSALYLCASRSRSQETQYFGPGTRLLVL.

A few counts support this clonotype. V is TRBV12-3 or TRBV12-4 and J is TRBJ2-3; TRBD2 aligns across 7 bases. The V gene end was trimmed by 3 bases and the J gene end by 2 bases; junction bases not matched to a gene: 5. CDR3 length: 15 residues. This chain's CDR3 is CASSLRGTYTDTQYF. The CDR3 DNA reads TGTGCCAGCAGTTTGCGGGGGACGTACACAGATACGCAGTATTTT.

In this sample, this clonotype turned up a few times. The genes are TRBV3-1 and TRBJ2-3, with 13 nucleotides matching TRBD2. This CDR3 has 22 residues. In germline, CDR1 is LGHDT, CDR2 YNNKEL (reference sequence). The junction had 20 bases not matched to a gene; V was cut back by 5 bases and J by 0 bases. CDR3 coding DNA: TGTGCCAGCAGCTCCCCGGGCCGGACTAGCGGGGGCCCTTACACTAGCACAGATACGCAGTATTTT. Residues: CASSSPGRTSGGPYTSTDTQYF.

This chain uses TRBV18 with TRBJ2-5; a possible D gene is TRBD1 (6 bases). This CDR3 is 17 amino acids long. Germline-derived CDR1 and CDR2 are KGHSH and LQKENI. V shed 3 bases and J shed 5 bases, with 22 bases lying between them. In DNA, the CDR3 is TGTGCCAGCTCACCGTTACCAAGGGGCCCGAGGGGGGAGACCCAGTACTTC. This encodes CASSPLPRGPRGETQYF.

The chain has TRBV6-1 and TRBJ2-7; D possibly corresponds to TRBD2 (6 bases). Germline V gives CDR1 MNHNS, CDR2 SASEGT. The CDR3 has 16 amino acids. The V end lost 5 bases, the J end lost 6 bases, and 23 bases lay between the germline ends. CDR3 sequence: CASSLAGRPKPSEQYF. CDR3 bases: TGTGCCAGCAGTCTCGCGGGACGTCCCAAGCCTTCCGAGCAGTACTTC.

CDR3 coding DNA: TGTGCCAGCAGGGCCGAGGGACGGGGCCCCTACGAGCAGTACTTC. Protein sequence: CASRAEGRGPYEQYF. This chain links TRBV2 with TRBJ2-7; D may correspond to TRBD1 or TRBD2 (5 bases each). CDR1 and CDR2 (germline): SNHLY, FYNNEI. Deletions cut 6 bases from V and 2 bases from J, with 17 bases between. The length of the CDR3 is 15 residues.

This clonotype showed up many times. The V and J genes are TRBV20-1 and TRBJ2-2; D tentatively reads TRBD1 or TRBD2 (5 bases each). V lost 6 bases and J lost 2, with 16 bases in between. Germline CDR1 DFQATT, CDR2 SNEGSKA (reference sequence). The CDR3 covers 15 residues. This CDR3 reads CSAPRPGTNTGELFF. In DNA form, the CDR3 reads TGCAGTGCCCCACGGCCAGGGACCAACACCGGGGAGCTGTTTTTT.

The chain links TRBV28 to TRBJ1-2; D call uncertain. The CDR3 spans 16 residues. V lost 3 bases and J lost 2, with 16 bases in between. Germline CDR1 and CDR2: MDHEN and SYDVKM. CDR3 region: CASSFIGAPTNYGYTF. The CDR3 DNA is TGTGCCAGCAGTTTCATTGGTGCGCCCACAAACTATGGCTACACCTTC.

The table lists this clonotype with a few counts. The V call is TRBV5-6, the J call TRBJ2-7, with 7 bases identical to TRBD1. The germline V gene encodes CDR1 SGHDT and CDR2 YYEEEE. The CDR3 totals 14 residues. Unmatched junction bases numbered 3, after V lost 0 bases and J lost 3 bases. The DNA for the CDR3 is TGTGCCAGCAGCTTGGTCGGGACAGACTACGAGCAGTACTTC. Protein: CASSLVGTDYEQYF.

The V call is TRBV25-1, the J call TRBJ2-1; D call uncertain. The germline CDR1 and CDR2 sequences are MGHDK and SYGVNS. V lost 7 bases to trimming and J lost 2 bases, with 15 bases between them. This CDR3 is 15 amino acids long. The CDR3 DNA reads TGTGCCAGCACCCCAGGAGCTACCCCCTACAATGAGCAGTTCTTC. Translated, it gives CASTPGATPYNEQFF.

This clonotype has at least ten counts. J is TRBJ2-5 and V is TRBV6-1; 7 nucleotides agree with TRBD1. CDR3 length: 15 amino acids. Germline V gene lookup returns CDR1 MNHNS and CDR2 SASEGT. With V trimmed by 6 bases and J by 2 bases, 9 bases remained unmatched. This CDR3 reads CASSPGTAIQETQYF. CDR3 nucleotides: TGTGCCAGCAGCCCCGGGACAGCGATACAAGAGACCCAGTACTTC.